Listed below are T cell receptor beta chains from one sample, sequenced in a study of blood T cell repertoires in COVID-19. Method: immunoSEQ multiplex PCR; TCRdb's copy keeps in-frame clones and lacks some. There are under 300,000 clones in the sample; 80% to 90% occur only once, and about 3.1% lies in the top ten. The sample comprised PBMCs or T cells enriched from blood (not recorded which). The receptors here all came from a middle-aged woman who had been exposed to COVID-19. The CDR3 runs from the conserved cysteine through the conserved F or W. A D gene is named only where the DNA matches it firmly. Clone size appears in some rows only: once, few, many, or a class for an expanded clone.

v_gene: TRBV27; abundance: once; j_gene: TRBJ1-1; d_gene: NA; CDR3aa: CASSSPGTEAFF; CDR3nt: TGTGCCAGCAGTTCCCCCGGGACTGAAGCTTTCTTT
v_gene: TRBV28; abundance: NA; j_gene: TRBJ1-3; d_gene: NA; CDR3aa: CASSLQVPGNTIYF; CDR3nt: TGTGCCAGCAGTTTACAGGTCCCTGGAAACACCATATATTTT
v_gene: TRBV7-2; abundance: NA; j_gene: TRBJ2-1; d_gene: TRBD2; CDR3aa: CASSFMVAGNNEQFF; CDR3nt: TGTGCCAGCAGCTTCATGGTAGCGGGGAACAATGAGCAGTTCTTC
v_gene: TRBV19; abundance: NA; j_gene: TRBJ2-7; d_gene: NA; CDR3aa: CASSIGMRALRAYEQYF; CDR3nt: TGTGCCAGTAGTATAGGGATGAGGGCTTTGCGGGCCTACGAGCAGTACTTC
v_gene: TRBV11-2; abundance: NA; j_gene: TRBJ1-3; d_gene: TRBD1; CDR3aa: CASSFGTGGIHSGNTIYF; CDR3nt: TGTGCCAGCAGCTTTGGGACAGGGGGGATCCACTCTGGAAACACCATATATTTT
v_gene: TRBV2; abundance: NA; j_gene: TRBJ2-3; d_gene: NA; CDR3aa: CASSGGAASTDTQYF; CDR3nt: TGTGCCAGCAGCGGGGGAGCAGCTAGCACAGATACGCAGTATTTT
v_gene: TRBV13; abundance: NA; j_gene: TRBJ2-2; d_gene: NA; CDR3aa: CASSPLRGTGELFF; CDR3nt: TGTGCCAGCAGCCCTCTTCGGGGCACCGGGGAGCTGTTTTTT
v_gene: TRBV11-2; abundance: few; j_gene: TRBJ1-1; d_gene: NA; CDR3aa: CASSMNRAGTEAFF; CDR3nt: TGTGCCAGCAGCATGAACAGGGCGGGCACTGAAGCTTTCTTT
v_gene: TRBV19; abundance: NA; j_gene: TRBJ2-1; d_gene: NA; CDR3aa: CASSIGGVSGSSYNEQFF; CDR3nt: TGTGCCAGTAGTATTGGCGGCGTTAGCGGCAGCTCCTACAATGAGCAGTTCTTC
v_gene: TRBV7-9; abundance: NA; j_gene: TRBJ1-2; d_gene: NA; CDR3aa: CASSLGLGGDYTF; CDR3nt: TGTGCCAGCAGCCTAGGCCTGGGAGGGGACTACACCTTC
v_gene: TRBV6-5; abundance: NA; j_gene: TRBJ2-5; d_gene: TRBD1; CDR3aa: CASRLQGARETQYF; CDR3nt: TGTGCCAGCAGATTACAGGGGGCGCGGGAGACCCAGTACTTC
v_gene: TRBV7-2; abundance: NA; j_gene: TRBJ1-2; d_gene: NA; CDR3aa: CASSLRTVHTNYGYTF; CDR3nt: TGTGCCAGCAGCTTAAGGACAGTCCACACTAACTATGGCTACACCTTC
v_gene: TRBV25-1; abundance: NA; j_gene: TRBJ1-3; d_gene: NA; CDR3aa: CASSDDTPNTIYF; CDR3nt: TGTGCCAGCAGTGATGACACGCCAAACACCATATATTTT
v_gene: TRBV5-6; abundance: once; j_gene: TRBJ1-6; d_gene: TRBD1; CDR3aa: CASSLVGTGPSPLHF; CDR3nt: TGTGCCAGCAGCTTGGTGGGGACAGGGCCATCACCCCTCCACTTT
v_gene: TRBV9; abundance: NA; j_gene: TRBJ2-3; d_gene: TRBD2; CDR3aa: CASSARGSGGATDTQYF; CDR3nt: TGTGCCAGCAGCGCCCGTGGGAGCGGGGGGGCGACAGATACGCAGTATTTT
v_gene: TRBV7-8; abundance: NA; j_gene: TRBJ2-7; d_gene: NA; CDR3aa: CASSPLGEQILYEQYF; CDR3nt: TGTGCCAGCAGCCCATTAGGGGAACAGATACTCTACGAGCAGTACTTC
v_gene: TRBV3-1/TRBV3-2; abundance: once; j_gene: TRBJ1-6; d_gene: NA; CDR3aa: CASSQEKRNRALNSPLHF; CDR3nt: TGTGCCAGCAGCCAAGAAAAAAGAAACAGGGCCCTAAATTCACCCCTCCACTTT
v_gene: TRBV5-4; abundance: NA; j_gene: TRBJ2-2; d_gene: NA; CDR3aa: CASSPKSLSGVDAGELFF; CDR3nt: TGTGCCAGCAGCCCGAAGAGTTTGAGCGGAGTAGACGCCGGGGAGCTGTTTTTT
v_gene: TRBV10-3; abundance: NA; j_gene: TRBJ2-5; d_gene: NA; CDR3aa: CAISAQLQITQETQYF; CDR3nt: TGTGCCATCAGTGCCCAATTACAGATTACCCAAGAGACCCAGTACTTC
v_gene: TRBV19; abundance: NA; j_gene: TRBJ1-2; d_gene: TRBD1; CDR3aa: CASSSGDRVYGYTF; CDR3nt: TGTGCCAGTAGTTCGGGGGACAGGGTCTATGGCTACACCTTC
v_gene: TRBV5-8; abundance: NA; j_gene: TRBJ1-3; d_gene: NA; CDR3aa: CASSKLVTGNTIYF; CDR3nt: TGTGCCAGCAGCAAGTTAGTGACTGGAAACACCATATATTTT